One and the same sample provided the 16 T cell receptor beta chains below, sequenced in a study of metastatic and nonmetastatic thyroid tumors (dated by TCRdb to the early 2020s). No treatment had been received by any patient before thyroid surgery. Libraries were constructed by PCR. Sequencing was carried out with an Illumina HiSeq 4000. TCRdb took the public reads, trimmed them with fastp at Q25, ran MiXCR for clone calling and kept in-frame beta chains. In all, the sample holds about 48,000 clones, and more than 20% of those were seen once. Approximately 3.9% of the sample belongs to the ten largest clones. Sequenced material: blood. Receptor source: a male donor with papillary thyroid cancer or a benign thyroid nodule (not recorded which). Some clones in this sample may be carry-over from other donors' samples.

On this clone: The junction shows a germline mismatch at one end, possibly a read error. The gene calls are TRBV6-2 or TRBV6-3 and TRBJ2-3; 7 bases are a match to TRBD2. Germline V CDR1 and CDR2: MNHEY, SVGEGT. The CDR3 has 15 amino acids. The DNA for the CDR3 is TGCGCCAACAGTTACCAGCGGGAACCGACAGATACGCAGTATTTT. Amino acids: CANSYQREPTDTQYF.

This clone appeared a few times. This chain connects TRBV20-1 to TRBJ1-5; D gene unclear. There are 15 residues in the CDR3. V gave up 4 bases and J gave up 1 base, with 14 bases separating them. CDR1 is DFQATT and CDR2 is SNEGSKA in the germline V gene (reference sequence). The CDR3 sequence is CSATPLRQSNQPQHF. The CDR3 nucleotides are TGCAGTGCTACGCCCTTACGGCAGAGCAATCAGCCCCAGCATTTT.

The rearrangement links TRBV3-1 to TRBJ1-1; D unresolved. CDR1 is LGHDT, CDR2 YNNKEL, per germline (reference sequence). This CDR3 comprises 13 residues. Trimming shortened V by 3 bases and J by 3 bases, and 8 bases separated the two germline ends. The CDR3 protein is CASSQGYDTEAFF. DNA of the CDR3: TGTGCCAGCAGCCAGGGTTATGACACTGAAGCTTTCTTT.

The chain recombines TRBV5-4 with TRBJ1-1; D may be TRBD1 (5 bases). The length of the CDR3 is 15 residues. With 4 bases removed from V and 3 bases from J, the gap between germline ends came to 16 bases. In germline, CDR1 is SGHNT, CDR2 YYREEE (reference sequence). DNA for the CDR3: TGTGCCAGCAGCCGTAGACCCAGGGAAGACACTGAAGCTTTCTTT. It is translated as CASSRRPREDTEAFF.

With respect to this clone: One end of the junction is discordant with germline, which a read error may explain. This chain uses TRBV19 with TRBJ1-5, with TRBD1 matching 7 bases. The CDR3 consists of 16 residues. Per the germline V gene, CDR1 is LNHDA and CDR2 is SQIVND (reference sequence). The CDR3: CASSLETGNSNQPQHF. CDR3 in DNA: TGTGCCAGTAGTCTAGAGACAGGGAATAGCAATCAGCCCCAGCATTTT. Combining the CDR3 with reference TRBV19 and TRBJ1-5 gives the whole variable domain DGGITQSPKYLFRKEGQNVTLSCEQNLNHDAMYWYRQDPGQGLRLIYYSQIVNDFQKGDIAEGYSVSREKKESFPLTVTSAQKNPTAFYLCASSLETGNSNQPQHFGDGTRLSIL.

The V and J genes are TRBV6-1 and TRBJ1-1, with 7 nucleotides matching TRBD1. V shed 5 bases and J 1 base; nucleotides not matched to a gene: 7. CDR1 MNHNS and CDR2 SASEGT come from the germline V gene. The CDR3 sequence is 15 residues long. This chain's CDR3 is CASSSQQGWNTEAFF. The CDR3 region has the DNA TGTGCCAGCAGTAGTCAACAGGGGTGGAACACTGAAGCTTTCTTT.

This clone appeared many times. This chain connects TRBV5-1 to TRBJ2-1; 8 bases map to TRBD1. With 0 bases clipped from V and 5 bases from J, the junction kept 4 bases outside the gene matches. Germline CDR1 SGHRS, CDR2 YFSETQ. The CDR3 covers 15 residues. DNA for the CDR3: TGCGCCAGCAGCTTGGCGACAGGGGTGGACAATGAGCAGTTCTTC. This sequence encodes CASSLATGVDNEQFF.

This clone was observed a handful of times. CDR3 nucleotide sequence: TGCGCCAGCAGCCAACCCAGGACTAGCGGAAGCTCCTACGAGCAGTACTTC. Its protein product is CASSQPRTSGSSYEQYF. The chain is built from TRBV4-1 and TRBJ2-7; 10 bases match TRBD2. From germline, CDR1 is MGHRA and CDR2 YSYEKL. The CDR3 consists of 17 residues. V lost 2 bases to trimming and J lost 0 bases; unmatched junction nucleotides: 7.

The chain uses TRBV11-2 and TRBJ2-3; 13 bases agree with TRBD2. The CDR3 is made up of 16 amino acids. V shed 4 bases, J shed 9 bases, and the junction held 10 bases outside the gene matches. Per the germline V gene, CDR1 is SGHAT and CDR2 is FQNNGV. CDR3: CASSSGTGLAGWTQYF. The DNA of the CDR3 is TGTGCCAGCAGCTCAGGAACGGGACTAGCGGGATGGACGCAGTATTTT.

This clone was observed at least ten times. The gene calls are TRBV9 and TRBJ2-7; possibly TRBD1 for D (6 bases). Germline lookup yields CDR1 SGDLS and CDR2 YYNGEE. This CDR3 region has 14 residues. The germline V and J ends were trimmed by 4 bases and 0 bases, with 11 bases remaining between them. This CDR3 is CASSPRTDSYEQYF. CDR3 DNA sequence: TGTGCCAGCAGCCCCCGGACAGACTCCTACGAGCAGTACTTC.

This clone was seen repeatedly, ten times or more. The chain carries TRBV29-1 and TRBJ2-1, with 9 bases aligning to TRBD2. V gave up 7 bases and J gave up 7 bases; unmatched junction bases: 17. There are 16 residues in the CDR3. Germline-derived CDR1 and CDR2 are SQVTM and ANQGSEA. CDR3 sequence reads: CSALRSLAGDRNEQFF. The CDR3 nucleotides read TGCAGCGCACTGAGGTCCTTAGCGGGAGATAGGAATGAGCAGTTCTTC.

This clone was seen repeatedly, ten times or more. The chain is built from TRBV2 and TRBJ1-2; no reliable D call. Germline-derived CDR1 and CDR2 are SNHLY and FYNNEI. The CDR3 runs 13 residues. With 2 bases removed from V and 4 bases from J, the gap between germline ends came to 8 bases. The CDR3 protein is CASSERGSYGYTF. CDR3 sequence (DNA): TGTGCCAGCAGTGAAAGAGGGTCCTATGGCTACACCTTC.

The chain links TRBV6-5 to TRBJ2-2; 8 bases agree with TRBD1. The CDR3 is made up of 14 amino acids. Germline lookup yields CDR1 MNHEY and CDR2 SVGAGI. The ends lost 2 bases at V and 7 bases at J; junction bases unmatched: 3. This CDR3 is CASSYGQGSGELFF. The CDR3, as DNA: TGTGCCAGCAGTTACGGACAGGGAAGCGGGGAGCTGTTTTTT.

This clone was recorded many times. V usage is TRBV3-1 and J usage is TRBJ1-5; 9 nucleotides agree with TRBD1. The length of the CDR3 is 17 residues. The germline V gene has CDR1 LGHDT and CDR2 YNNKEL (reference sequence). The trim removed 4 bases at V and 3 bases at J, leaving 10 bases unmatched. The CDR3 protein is CASSPGQGNTINQPQHF. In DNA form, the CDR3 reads TGTGCCAGCAGCCCGGGACAGGGAAACACTATCAATCAGCCCCAGCATTTT. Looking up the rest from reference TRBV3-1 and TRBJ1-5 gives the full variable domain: DTAVSQTPKYLVTQMGNDKSIKCEQNLGHDTMYWYKQDSKKFLKIMFSYNNKELIINETVPNRFSPKSPDKAHLNLHINSLELGDSAVYFCASSPGQGNTINQPQHFGDGTRLSIL.

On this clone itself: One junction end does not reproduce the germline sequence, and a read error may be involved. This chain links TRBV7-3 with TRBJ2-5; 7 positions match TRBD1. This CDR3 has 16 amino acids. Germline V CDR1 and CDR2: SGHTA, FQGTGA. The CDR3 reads CASRLTSARGWETQYF. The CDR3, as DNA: TGTGCCAGCAGATTAACTTCCGCCAGGGGGTGGGAGACCCAGTACTTC.

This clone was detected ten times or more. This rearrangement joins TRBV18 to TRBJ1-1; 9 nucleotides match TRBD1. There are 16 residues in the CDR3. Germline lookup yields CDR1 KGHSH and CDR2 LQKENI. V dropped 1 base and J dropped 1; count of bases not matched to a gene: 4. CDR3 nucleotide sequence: TGTGCCAGCTCACCACAGGGGACAGGGCAGAACACTGAAGCTTTCTTT. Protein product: CASSPQGTGQNTEAFF.